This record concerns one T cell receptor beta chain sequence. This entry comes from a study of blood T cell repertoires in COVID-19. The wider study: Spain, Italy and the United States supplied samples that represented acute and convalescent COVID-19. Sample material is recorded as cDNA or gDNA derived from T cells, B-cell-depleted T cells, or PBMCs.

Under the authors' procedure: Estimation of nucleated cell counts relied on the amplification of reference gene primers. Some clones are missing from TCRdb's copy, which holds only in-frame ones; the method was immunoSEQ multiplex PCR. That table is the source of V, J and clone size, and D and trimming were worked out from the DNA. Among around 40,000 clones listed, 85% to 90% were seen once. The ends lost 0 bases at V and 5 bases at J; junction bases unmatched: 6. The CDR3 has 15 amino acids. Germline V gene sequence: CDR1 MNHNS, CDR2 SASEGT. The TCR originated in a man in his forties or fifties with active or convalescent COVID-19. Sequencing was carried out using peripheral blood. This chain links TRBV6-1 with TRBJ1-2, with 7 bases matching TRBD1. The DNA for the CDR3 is TGTGCCAGCAGTGAAGCGGCAGGGGGGAGGTATGGCTACACCTTC. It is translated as CASSEAAGGRYGYTF.